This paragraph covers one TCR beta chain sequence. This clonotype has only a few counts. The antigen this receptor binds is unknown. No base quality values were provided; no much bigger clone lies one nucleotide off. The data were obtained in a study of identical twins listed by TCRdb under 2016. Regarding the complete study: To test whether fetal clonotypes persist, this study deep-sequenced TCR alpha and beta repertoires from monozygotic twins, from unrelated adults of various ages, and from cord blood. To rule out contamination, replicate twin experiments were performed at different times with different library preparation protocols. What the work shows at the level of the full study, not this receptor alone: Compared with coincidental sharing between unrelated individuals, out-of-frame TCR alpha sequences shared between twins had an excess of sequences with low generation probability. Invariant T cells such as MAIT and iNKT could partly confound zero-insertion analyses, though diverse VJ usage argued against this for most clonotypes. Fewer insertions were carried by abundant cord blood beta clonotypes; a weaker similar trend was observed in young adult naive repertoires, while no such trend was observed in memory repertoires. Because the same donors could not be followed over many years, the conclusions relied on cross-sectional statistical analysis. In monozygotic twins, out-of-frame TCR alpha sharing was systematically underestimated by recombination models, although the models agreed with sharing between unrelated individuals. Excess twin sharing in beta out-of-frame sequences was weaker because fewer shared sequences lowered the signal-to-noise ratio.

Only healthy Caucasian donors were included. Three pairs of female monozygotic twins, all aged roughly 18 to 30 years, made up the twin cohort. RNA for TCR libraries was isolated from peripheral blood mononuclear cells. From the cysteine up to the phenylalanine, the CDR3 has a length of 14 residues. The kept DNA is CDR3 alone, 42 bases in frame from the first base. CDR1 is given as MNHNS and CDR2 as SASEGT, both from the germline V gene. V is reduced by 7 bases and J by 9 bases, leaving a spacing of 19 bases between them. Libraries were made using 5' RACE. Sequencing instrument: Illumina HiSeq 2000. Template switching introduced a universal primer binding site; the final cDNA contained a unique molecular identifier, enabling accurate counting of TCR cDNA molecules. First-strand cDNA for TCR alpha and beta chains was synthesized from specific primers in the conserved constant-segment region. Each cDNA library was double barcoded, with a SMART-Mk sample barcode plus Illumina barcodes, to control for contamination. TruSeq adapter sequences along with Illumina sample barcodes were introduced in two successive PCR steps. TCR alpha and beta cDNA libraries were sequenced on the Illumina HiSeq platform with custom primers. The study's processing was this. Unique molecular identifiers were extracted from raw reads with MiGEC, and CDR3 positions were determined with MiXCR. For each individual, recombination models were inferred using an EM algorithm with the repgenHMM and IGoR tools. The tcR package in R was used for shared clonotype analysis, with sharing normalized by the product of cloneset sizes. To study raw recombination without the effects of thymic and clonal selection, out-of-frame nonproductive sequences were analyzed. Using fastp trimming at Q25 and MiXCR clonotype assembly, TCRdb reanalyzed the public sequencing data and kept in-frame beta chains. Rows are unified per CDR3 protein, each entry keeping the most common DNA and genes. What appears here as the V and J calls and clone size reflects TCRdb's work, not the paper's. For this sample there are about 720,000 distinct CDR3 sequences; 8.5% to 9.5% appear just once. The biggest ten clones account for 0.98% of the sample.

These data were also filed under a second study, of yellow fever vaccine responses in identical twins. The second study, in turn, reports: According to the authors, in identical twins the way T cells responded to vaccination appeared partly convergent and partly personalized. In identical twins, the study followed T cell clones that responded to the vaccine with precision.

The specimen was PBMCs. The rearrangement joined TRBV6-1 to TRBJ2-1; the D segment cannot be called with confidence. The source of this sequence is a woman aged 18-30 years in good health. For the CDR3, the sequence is CASKEPPPRAEQFF. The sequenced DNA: TGTGCCAGCAAAGAACCCCCCCCCCGGGCTGAGCAGTTCTTC.